Described below is a single T cell receptor (beta chain) sequence and its context. Its antigen is as yet unknown. The data belong to a study of cytomegalovirus exposure and HLA in healthy donors. Study results and caveats: TCR beta sequences reportedly predicted most subjects' HLA-A and HLA-B alleles accurately. Usually a TCR sequence was rare, but some public TCRs were found in many donors. Altogether, more than 150 TCR beta chains were recorded as cytomegalovirus-associated.

The CDR3 has 15 residues. CDR1 SGHDT and CDR2 YYEEEE come from the germline V gene. Deletions cut 4 bases from V and 2 bases from J, with 15 bases between. The PCR contained 60 Vbeta and 13 Jbeta primers. Per the study methods: Later, tens of millions of unique TCR beta chains were counted in an analysis, and about 10 million of them were shared. TCRdb's copy holds only in-frame clones and misses some; the assay was immunoSEQ multiplex PCR. V and J calls and clone size follow that table, whereas D and trimming were derived from the DNA. The sample yields fewer than 120,000 clones, approximately 82% seen once.

The sequencing input was PBMCs. The receptor's source is a man aged 30 to 39 in good health and CMV-seropositive. The rearrangement joins TRBV5-6 to TRBJ2-5, with D uncertain. CDR3 DNA: TGTGCCAGCAGCCGAGATCCTAGTTCTCAAGAGACCCAGTACTTC. It yields the protein CASSRDPSSQETQYF. Filled out from reference TRBV5-6 and TRBJ2-5, the complete variable domain reads DAGVTQSPTHLIKTRGQQVTLRCSPKSGHDTVSWYQQALGQGPQFIFQYYEEEERQRGNFPDRFSGHQFPNYSSELNVNALLLGDSALYLCASSRDPSSQETQYFGPGTRLLVL.